These 3 T cell receptor beta chains originate from one sample sequenced in a study of PD-L1 blockade in urothelial cancer. The time point was: pretreatment peripheral blood. Measured with immunoSEQ multiplex PCR; TCRdb has only the in-frame clones, and not every one. Of tens of thousands of clones in the sample, roughly 86% are singletons; the top ten hold 15%. The sequencing used PBMCs, collected around atezolizumab (anti-PD-L1) treatment. These receptors were taken from a man aged 55 to 70 with urothelial cancer.

This sequence joins TRBV7-8 and TRBJ2-7; TRBD2 matches 9 bases. V trimming: 5 bases; J trimming: 6 bases; junction bases outside the gene matches: 17. The germline V gene encodes CDR1 SGHVS and CDR2 FQNEAQ. This CDR3 spans 17 amino acids. The CDR3 coding sequence is TGTGCCAGCAGCACTCCCCTCTTGGTGGCGGGGGGGCGCGAGCAGTACTTC. Translated: CASSTPLLVAGGREQYF.

DNA for the CDR3: TGTGCCAGCAGCGCCCAAACCGGGACAGGACCTATCGGCTACACCTTC. Its translation: CASSAQTGTGPIGYTF. The genes are TRBV9 and TRBJ1-2; TRBD1 matches at 8 bases. The CDR3 has 16 amino acids. Germline trimming cut 3 bases from V and 8 bases from J; bases unmatched to any gene: 15. Germline CDR1 and CDR2: SGDLS and YYNGEE.

In its sample, this clone was seen once. This sequence joins TRBV5-1 and TRBJ1-1, with 10 bases that match TRBD1. Germline CDR1 SGHRS, CDR2 YFSETQ. This CDR3 is built from 14 residues. The V gene end was trimmed by 0 bases and the J gene end by 7 bases; junction bases not matched to a gene: 3. The DNA of the CDR3 is TGCGCCAGCAGCTTGGGACAGGGGGCAATTGAAGCTTTCTTT. As protein: CASSLGQGAIEAFF.